This T cell receptor (beta chain) was profiled in a study of shared T cell receptors in the human thymus (dated by TCRdb to the early 2020s). Study-wide context: The study investigated the way shared, self-reactive T-cell receptor alpha chains are produced in the human thymus.

The method was the immunoSEQ multiplex PCR assay. The clones in this table, taken by TCRdb from immuneACCESS, are in-frame only. Not every clone is retained; where verified, under half of the shortfall comes from an unresolved V gene, and the cause of the rest is unknown. In this sample the table shows roughly 560,000 clones, about four fifths of which occur a single time. Of the sample, roughly 0.013% falls within the top ten clones. The germline V gene (reference sequence) gives CDR1 as WNHNN and CDR2 as SYGVQD. The V end gives up 2 bases and the J end 0 bases, leaving 1 base in the junction not matched to a gene. The CDR3 goes from the cysteine to the phenylalanine over 15 residues. Of all the DNA, just the CDR3 is kept, 45 bases in frame from base 1. To note about this clone: No cognate antigen has been identified for it. There are no base qualities to consult, and no much larger clone falls within one base.

This sample also appeared in a second study, on human thymus T cells. The second study also describes: In Finland, the donors were immunologically healthy infants who were having open corrective cardiac surgery for congenital heart defects. The thymus tissue came from surgical resects taken out during corrective cardiac surgery. Biased V and J gene segment usage appeared to be present in both thymic and peripheral blood repertoires. Highly overlapping thymic TCR repertoires among unrelated individuals were reported in the related research. TCR alpha and beta repertoires from roughly eight infant thymus samples and a few related peripheral blood samples were characterized in the study. Donor ages ranging from about 6 to 250 days were recorded, and a handful of male and a couple of female infants were included in the cohort. Thymocytes were freed from the tissue by mechanical means and kept at -70 degrees C as pellets of roughly 9.5-31 million cells. A QIAsymphony instrument was used to extract genomic DNA from frozen cell pellets. The immunoSEQ multiplex PCR assay was used to amplify the TCRB and TCRAD loci from a standardized amount of quality-controlled genomic DNA. Amplicons spanned the V(D)J region at a length sufficient to cover the CDR3 and identify V and J genes. The commercial immunoSEQ service was used to sequence amplicons on an Illumina platform. Primer bias and sequencing errors were corrected using previously described methods, and TCRAD and TCRB definitions followed the IMGT database. Analysis of the repertoires was done with immunoSEQ Analyzer 3.0 and VDJTools and included basic statistics, V/J segment usage, diversity estimates, rarefaction and pairwise overlap. Diversity was estimated using the Chao1, ChaoE, Efron-Thisted, Shannon and inverse Simpson indices, and was also estimated on datasets down-sampled to the size of the smallest sample. For repertoire overlap, CDR3 nucleotide sequence, V gene and J gene had to match strictly, and clustering was done by Jaccard-based multidimensional scaling. On average, approximately 800,000 unique TCRB clonotypes were obtained from thymus samples, compared with roughly 89,000 from blood samples.

Sequenced sample: thymocytes. This clonotype originated in a boy less than two years old with a congenital heart defect. Donor details come from another sample of the same person, matched by shared clones. The rearrangement combines TRBV10-1 with TRBJ1-1; 9 central nucleotides agree with TRBD1. The CDR3 loop reads CASSEGTGLNTEAFF. The DNA sequence is given as TGCGCCAGCAGTGAGGGGACAGGGCTGAACACTGAAGCTTTCTTT.